These 6 T cell receptor beta chains were all obtained from the same sample, sequenced in a study of blood T cells in healthy people across ages. Sample-barcoded 5' priming and a J-beta primer mix drove a second PCR of 7 to 11 cycles. One entry per CDR3 protein results from TCRdb running MiXCR on the 5' RACE reads. The table includes over 1,300,000 distinct CDR3 sequences, 55% to 75% detected once. Sequenced: blood. The receptors here all came from a man aged 18 to 29 in good health.

This clonotype was recorded once. The chain combines TRBV28 with TRBJ1-4; the D gene is possibly TRBD1 (5 bases). Germline V lookup: CDR1 MDHEN, CDR2 SYDVKM. The V gene lost 5 bases and the J gene lost 6 bases, with 25 bases spanning the gap. The CDR3 is made up of 18 amino acids. In DNA form, the CDR3 reads TGTGCCAGCAGTCCTCAAATCCCCTCGGGGGTATTACATGAAAAACTGTTTTTT. As protein: CASSPQIPSGVLHEKLFF.

CDR3 in DNA: TGTGCCACCAGCAGAGCGGGGGAATCCTACAATGAGCAGTTCTTC. This gives the protein CATSRAGESYNEQFF. V is TRBV15 and J is TRBJ2-1; D is possibly TRBD2 (6 bases). The CDR3 is 15 amino acids. V was clipped by 1 base and J by 1 base, with 8 bases between them. Germline CDR1 reads LNHNV; CDR2 reads YYDKDF (reference sequence).

The rearrangement uses TRBV27 and TRBJ2-1; the D gene is possibly TRBD1 (6 bases). This CDR3 contains 14 residues. With 6 bases removed from V and 3 bases from J, the gap between germline ends came to 12 bases. The germline V gene has CDR1 MNHEY and CDR2 SMNVEV (reference sequence). The CDR3 sequence: CASSLGQIYNEQFF. Written as DNA, the CDR3 is TGTGCCAGCAGCTTAGGACAGATCTACAATGAGCAGTTCTTC.

This chain connects TRBV7-9 to TRBJ2-1; tentatively, D is TRBD2 (5 bases). Germline CDR1 and CDR2: SEHNR and FQNEAQ (reference sequence). This CDR3 is built from 13 residues. V lost 5 bases and J lost 12, with 17 bases in between. The DNA of the CDR3 is TGTGCCAGCAGCCCTCGGAGTGAGGGTGGGCAGTTCTTC. Amino acids: CASSPRSEGGQFF.

The CDR3 loop reads CASSSGQGTFTDTQYF. The CDR3 DNA is TGTGCCAGCAGCTCGGGACAGGGGACCTTCACAGATACGCAGTATTTT. This rearrangement joins TRBV7-2 to TRBJ2-3; TRBD1 agrees at 10 bases. This CDR3 spans 16 amino acids. Germline V gene lookup returns CDR1 SGHTA and CDR2 FQGNSA. Germline trimming cut 4 bases from V and 2 bases from J; bases unmatched to any gene: 6.

The J gene is TRBJ2-3, the V gene TRBV20-1; 7 positions match TRBD1. This CDR3 spans 17 amino acids. Unmatched junction bases numbered 18, after V lost 6 bases and J lost 3 bases. Germline CDR1 is DFQATT and CDR2 is SNEGSKA (reference sequence). CDR3 residues: CSASPDDRVWGTDTQYF. The CDR3 DNA reads as TGCAGTGCCTCACCTGATGACAGGGTTTGGGGGACAGATACGCAGTATTTT.